The 24 T cell receptor beta chains presented below share a single source sample, sequenced in a study of blood T cells in healthy people across ages. Using a J-beta primer mix together with a sample-barcoded 5' primer, a second PCR was run for roughly 6 to 11 cycles. From the 5' RACE reads, TCRdb called clonotypes with MiXCR, one entry per CDR3 protein. The sample yields hundreds of thousands of distinct CDR3 sequences, about 30% seen once. Sequenced: blood. The receptor set was obtained from an elderly woman in good health.

This clonotype showed up just once. The chain combines TRBV28 with TRBJ2-5; 7 bases fit TRBD2. The CDR3 runs to 14 residues. Germline V gene lookup returns CDR1 MDHEN and CDR2 SYDVKM. After removal of 4 bases from V and 7 bases from J, the junction contained 9 bases not matched to a gene. CDR3 nucleotide sequence: TGTGCCAGCAGTTCAGATGGAGGGAGGGGGACCCAGTACTTC. Translation: CASSSDGGRGTQYF.

The V gene is TRBV5-1, the J gene TRBJ2-1, with D perhaps matching TRBD2 (5 bases). The CDR3 contains 15 residues. CDR1 is SGHRS, CDR2 YFSETQ, per germline. V dropped 2 bases and J dropped 2 bases, with 11 bases sitting between them. CDR3 nucleotides: TGCGCCAGCAGCTTAGGACCAGCGGCCTACAATGAGCAGTTCTTC. It is translated as CASSLGPAAYNEQFF. Combining the CDR3 with reference TRBV5-1 and TRBJ2-1 gives the whole variable domain KAGVTQTPRYLIKTRGQQVTLSCSPISGHRSVSWYQQTPGQGLQFLFEYFSETQRNKGNFPGRFSGRQFSNSRSEMNVSTLELGDSALYLCASSLGPAAYNEQFFGPGTRLTVL.

This clonotype was seen many times. The chain is built from TRBV5-4 and TRBJ2-7; D may be TRBD1 (6 bases). V lost 3 bases and J 4 bases, leaving 11 bases between the germline ends. The CDR3 length is 13 residues. Germline V gene data show CDR1 as SGHNT and CDR2 as YYREEE (reference sequence). CDR3 sequence: CASSSSDRYEQYF. DNA for the CDR3: TGTGCCAGCAGCTCGTCGGACAGATACGAGCAGTACTTC.

This rearrangement joins TRBV7-9 to TRBJ2-2; 10 positions match TRBD2. The CDR3 totals 15 residues. J gave up 5 bases and V 5 bases, and 5 bases lay outside the gene matches. Germline assignment: CDR1 SEHNR and CDR2 FQNEAQ (reference sequence). CDR3 sequence (DNA): TGTGCCAGCAGCAGCGGGGGGGCAGCTACCGGGGAGCTGTTTTTT. It is translated as CASSSGGAATGELFF.

Of note for this clonotype: This could be a read error, since a much larger clone is one nucleotide away. This sequence joins TRBV27 and TRBJ2-1; tentative D call: TRBD2 (5 bases). Germline-derived CDR1 and CDR2 are MNHEY and SMNVEV (reference sequence). The CDR3 has 13 amino acids. V dropped 7 bases and J dropped 6 bases, with 13 bases sitting between them. DNA for the CDR3: TGTGCCAGCAAGCCGGACTCGGGCAATGAGCAGTTCTTC. Its protein product is CASKPDSGNEQFF.

The rearrangement uses TRBV15 and TRBJ1-1; D unresolved. The V gene lost 1 base and the J gene lost 7 bases, with 10 bases spanning the gap. This CDR3 comprises 13 residues. In germline, CDR1 is LNHNV, CDR2 YYDKDF (reference sequence). The CDR3 sequence: CATSRGSGDEAFF. In nucleotides, the CDR3 is TGTGCCACCAGCAGAGGGTCGGGCGATGAAGCTTTCTTT.

This clonotype was found a few times. The chain links TRBV19 to TRBJ2-3; D not certain. Trimming cost V 6 bases and J 2 bases, with 15 bases left between them. This CDR3 comprises 15 residues. CDR1 and CDR2 (germline): LNHDA, SQIVND (reference sequence). The CDR3 nucleotides are TGTGCCAGTAGCCCGCTGGAAAGGGTCACAGATACGCAGTATTTT. As protein: CASSPLERVTDTQYF.

This clonotype was seen repeatedly, ten times or more. The gene calls are TRBV24-1 and TRBJ1-5; the D gene is possibly TRBD1 (5 bases). There are 14 residues in the CDR3. Trimming took off 9 bases at V and 3 bases at J, with 14 bases between the two ends. The germline V gene has CDR1 KGHDR and CDR2 SFDVKD. The CDR3 bases are TGTGCCACCGGGGTTGACAGCTCCAATCAGCCCCAGCATTTT. Protein: CATGVDSSNQPQHF.

The chain has TRBV5-1 and TRBJ1-1, with 7 bases identical to TRBD1. Losses at the gene ends were 4 bases for V and 7 bases for J; bases not matched to a gene: 16. The CDR3 runs 16 residues. CDR1 is SGHRS and CDR2 is YFSETQ in the germline V gene. The CDR3 DNA follows: TGCGCCAGCAGCCCGGGTCCGGGACAGCACTTCAGTGAAGCTTTCTTT. This codes for CASSPGPGQHFSEAFF.

This clonotype was observed at least ten times. The chain is built from TRBV30 and TRBJ2-1; D gene ambiguous. V lost 1 base, J lost 10 bases, and 8 bases lay in between. Germline assignment: CDR1 GTSNPN and CDR2 SVGIG (reference sequence). There are 11 residues in the CDR3. CDR3 coding DNA: TGTGCCTGGAGTGGGTCACGGGAGCAGTTCTTC. It codes for CAWSGSREQFF. Combining the CDR3 with reference TRBV30 and TRBJ2-1 gives the whole variable domain SQTIHQWPATLVQPVGSPLSLECTVEGTSNPNLYWYRQAAGRGLQLLFYSVGIGQISSEVPQNLSASRPQDRQFILSSKKLLLSDSGFYLCAWSGSREQFFGPGTRLTVL.

This sequence joins TRBV21-1 and TRBJ1-2; the table's D call TRBD1 went unverified against the DNA. TRBV21-1 is deemed a pseudogene. The CDR3 length is 14 residues. The CDR3 loop is CASIKGGGSTGYTF. The CDR3 DNA sequence: TGTGCCAGCATTAAGGGTGGGGGCAGTACTGGCTACACCTTC.

The sample holds many counts of this clonotype. This sequence joins TRBV11-1 and TRBJ2-7; 9 bases are a match to TRBD1. This CDR3 contains 13 residues. Germline loops: CDR1 SGHAT, CDR2 FQDESV (reference sequence). V dropped 5 bases and J dropped 5; count of bases not matched to a gene: 4. The CDR3 nucleotides read TGTGCCAGCAGCCAGGACAGGGGCCACGAGCAGTACTTC. This translates into CASSQDRGHEQYF.

This clonotype was observed at least ten times. The genes are TRBV5-1 and TRBJ2-1; the D is unclear. This CDR3 has 13 amino acids. V was clipped by 0 bases and J by 15 bases, with 16 bases between them. Germline lookup yields CDR1 SGHRS and CDR2 YFSETQ. CDR3 in amino acids: CASSLEGYLERFF. The DNA of the CDR3 is TGCGCCAGCAGCTTGGAAGGGTATCTGGAAAGGTTCTTC.

Concerning this clonotype itself: An end of the junction does not agree with germline; a read error may underlie this. The chain recombines TRBV7-2 with TRBJ1-2; D gene ambiguous. CDR1 is SGHTA, CDR2 FQGNSA, per germline. The CDR3 length is 14 residues. DNA of the CDR3: TGTGCCTGCAGCTTATTGGGCGGTCCTGATGGCTACACCTTC. As protein: CACSLLGGPDGYTF.

To note about this clonotype: Possible read error: a much larger clone is one base away. The gene calls are TRBV5-4 and TRBJ2-3, with TRBD1 identical over 8 bases. CDR1 is SGHNT, CDR2 YYREEE, per germline (reference sequence). The CDR3 spans 15 residues. The CDR3 region has the DNA TGTGCCAGCAGCCGTTCACAGGGGGACACAGATACGCAGGATTTT. This sequence encodes CASSRSQGDTDTQDF.

This clonotype has just a few counts. This sequence may be a read error, since a much larger clone differs from it by one base. The CDR3 DNA is TGTGCCAGCAGCTTAGGGACAGGGCCGCCCTACAATGAGCAGTACTTC. Encoded protein: CASSLGTGPPYNEQYF. The rearrangement links TRBV7-3 to TRBJ2-7, with TRBD1 identical over 9 bases. The CDR3 has 16 amino acids. The germline CDR1 and CDR2 sequences are SGHTA and FQGTGA. J was trimmed by 7 bases and V by 2 bases; bases with no gene match: 12.

This clonotype has just a few counts. The chain links TRBV19 to TRBJ2-1; 10 nucleotides match TRBD1. TRBJ2-7 explains the end of the DNA better; the J call may be wrong. Germline assignment: CDR1 LNHDA and CDR2 SQIVND (reference sequence). The CDR3 is 14 residues long. The CDR3 spells CASRPGQGNNEQYF. DNA for the CDR3: TGTGCCAGTCGACCGGGACAGGGGAACAATGAGCAGTACTTC.

The J gene is TRBJ1-5, the V gene TRBV20-1, with a weak D call TRBD1 (5 bases). CDR3 length: 12 amino acids. Trimming took 5 bases from V and 4 from J, leaving 9 bases between them. Germline loops: CDR1 DFQATT, CDR2 SNEGSKA (reference sequence). The CDR3 sequence: CSAGAGNQPQHF. The CDR3 DNA is TGCAGTGCTGGGGCTGGAAATCAGCCCCAGCATTTT.

This clonotype was seen more than once but under ten times. V gene TRBV6-6 combines with J gene TRBJ2-2; 8 bases fit TRBD2. Trimming took 4 bases from V and 2 from J; bases not matched to a gene: 6. Germline values: CDR1 MNHNY, CDR2 SVGAGI (reference sequence). The CDR3 totals 16 residues. The CDR3 sequence is CASSSAGGPNTGELFF. The CDR3 region has the DNA TGTGCCAGCAGTTCGGCGGGGGGACCTAACACCGGGGAGCTGTTTTTT.

Many counts were recorded for this clonotype. The chain combines TRBV10-3 with TRBJ2-1; D might be TRBD1 or TRBD2, each matching 5 bases. The germline V gene encodes CDR1 ENHRY and CDR2 SYGVKD. The CDR3 runs 12 residues. V was cut by 2 bases and J by 9 bases, with 8 bases left in between. The CDR3 loop is CAISERGTEQFF. For the CDR3, the DNA is TGTGCCATCAGTGAGCGGGGCACTGAGCAGTTCTTC.

This clonotype was picked up one time. With a much larger clone just one base away, this may be a read error. The rearrangement joins TRBV21-1 to TRBJ2-4; no check of the table's D call, TRBD2, against the DNA was made. TRBJ2-7 matches the DNA end more closely, so the J call is doubtful. TRBV21-1 is labeled a pseudogene. This CDR3 spans 13 amino acids. CDR3 sequence: CASSNGRAYEQYF. The CDR3 DNA reads TGTGCCAGCAGCAACGGGAGGGCCTACGAGCAGTACTTC.

The J gene is TRBJ2-5, the V gene TRBV7-2, with D possibly TRBD2 on 6 matching bases. Germline values: CDR1 SGHTA, CDR2 FQGNSA. This CDR3 has 14 residues. Trimming left V 5 bases short and J 2 bases short, with 12 bases between. CDR3 sequence reads: CASSPRAGQETQYF. CDR3 coding DNA: TGTGCCAGCAGCCCGCGGGCGGGGCAAGAGACCCAGTACTTC.

A single count supports this clonotype. The chain is built from TRBV6-5 and TRBJ1-4, with TRBD1 identical over 7 bases. Trimming cost V 5 bases and J 7 bases; bases outside gene matches: 10. The CDR3 is made up of 15 amino acids. Per germline, CDR1 MNHEY and CDR2 SVGAGI. This CDR3 is CASSLGRGQSEKLFF. CDR3 bases: TGTGCCAGCAGTCTGGGAAGGGGGCAAAGTGAAAAACTGTTTTTT.

This clonotype was observed at least ten times. The gene calls are TRBV9 and TRBJ2-1; no clear D gene. The CDR3 covers 15 residues. V lost 0 bases and J lost 4, with 11 bases in between. Germline lookup yields CDR1 SGDLS and CDR2 YYNGEE. The CDR3 here is CASSVGGVAYNEQFF. The CDR3 nucleotides are TGTGCCAGCAGCGTAGGTGGGGTCGCGTACAATGAGCAGTTCTTC.